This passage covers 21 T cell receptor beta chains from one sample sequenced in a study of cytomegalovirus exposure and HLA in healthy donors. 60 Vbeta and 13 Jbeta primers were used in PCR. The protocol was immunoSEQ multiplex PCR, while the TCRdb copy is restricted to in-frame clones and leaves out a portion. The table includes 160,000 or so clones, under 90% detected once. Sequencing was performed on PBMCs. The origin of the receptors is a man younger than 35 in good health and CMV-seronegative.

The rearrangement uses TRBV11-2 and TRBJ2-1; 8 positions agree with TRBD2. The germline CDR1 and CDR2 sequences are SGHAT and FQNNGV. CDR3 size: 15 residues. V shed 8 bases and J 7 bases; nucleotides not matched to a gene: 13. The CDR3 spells CASRRTGGAMNEQFF. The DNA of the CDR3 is TGTGCCAGCCGCCGTACGGGGGGGGCCATGAATGAGCAGTTCTTC. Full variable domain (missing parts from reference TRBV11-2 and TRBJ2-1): EAGVAQSPRYKIIEKRQSVAFWCNPISGHATLYWYQQILGQGPKLLIQFQNNGVVDDSQLPKDRFSAERLKGVDSTLKIQPAKLEDSAVYLCASRRTGGAMNEQFFGPGTRLTVL.

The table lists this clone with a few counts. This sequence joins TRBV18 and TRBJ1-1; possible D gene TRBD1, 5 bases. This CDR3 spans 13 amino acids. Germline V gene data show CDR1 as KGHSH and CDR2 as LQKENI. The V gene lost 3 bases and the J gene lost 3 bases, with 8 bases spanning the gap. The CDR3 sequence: CASSPGGDTEAFF. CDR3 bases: TGTGCCAGCTCACCGGGGGGGGACACTGAAGCTTTCTTT.

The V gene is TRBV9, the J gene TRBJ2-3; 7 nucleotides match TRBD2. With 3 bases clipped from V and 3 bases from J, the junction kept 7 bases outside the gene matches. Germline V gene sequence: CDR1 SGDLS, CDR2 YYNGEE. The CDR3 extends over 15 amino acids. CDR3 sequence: CASSAGGGGTDTQYF. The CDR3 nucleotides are TGTGCCAGCAGCGCTGGTGGCGGGGGAACAGATACGCAGTATTTT.

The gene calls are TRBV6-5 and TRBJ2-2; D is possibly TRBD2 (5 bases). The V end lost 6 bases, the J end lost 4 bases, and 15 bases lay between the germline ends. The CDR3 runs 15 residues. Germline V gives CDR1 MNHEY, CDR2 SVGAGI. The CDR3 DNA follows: TGTGCCAGCAGGCGCGACCAGGCGGGCACCGGGGAGCTGTTTTTT. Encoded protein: CASRRDQAGTGELFF.

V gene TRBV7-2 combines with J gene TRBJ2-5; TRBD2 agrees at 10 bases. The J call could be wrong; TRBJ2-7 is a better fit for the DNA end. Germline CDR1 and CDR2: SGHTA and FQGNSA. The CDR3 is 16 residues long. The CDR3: CASSPNQAGGGYEQYF. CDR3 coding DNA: TGTGCCAGCAGCCCAAACCAAGCGGGAGGGGGATACGAGCAGTACTTC.

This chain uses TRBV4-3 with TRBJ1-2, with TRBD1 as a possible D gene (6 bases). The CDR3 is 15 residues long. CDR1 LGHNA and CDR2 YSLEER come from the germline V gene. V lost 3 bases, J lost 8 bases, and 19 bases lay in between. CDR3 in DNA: TGCGCCAGCAGCCAGCAAACAGGGCTTCAAGGAGGCTACACCTTC. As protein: CASSQQTGLQGGYTF.

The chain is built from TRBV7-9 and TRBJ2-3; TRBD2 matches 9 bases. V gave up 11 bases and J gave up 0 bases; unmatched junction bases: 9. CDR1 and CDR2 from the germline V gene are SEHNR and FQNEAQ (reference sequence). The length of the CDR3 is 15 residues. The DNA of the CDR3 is TGTGCCGGTAGCGGGGGCGGAATCAGCACAGATACGCAGTATTTT. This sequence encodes CAGSGGGISTDTQYF.

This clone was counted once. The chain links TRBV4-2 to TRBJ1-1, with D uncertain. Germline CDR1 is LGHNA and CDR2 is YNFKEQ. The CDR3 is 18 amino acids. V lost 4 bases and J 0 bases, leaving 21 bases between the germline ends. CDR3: CASSLSTGGFKMNTEAFF. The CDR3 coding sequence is TGTGCCAGCAGCCTTTCTACCGGAGGCTTTAAAATGAACACTGAAGCTTTCTTT.

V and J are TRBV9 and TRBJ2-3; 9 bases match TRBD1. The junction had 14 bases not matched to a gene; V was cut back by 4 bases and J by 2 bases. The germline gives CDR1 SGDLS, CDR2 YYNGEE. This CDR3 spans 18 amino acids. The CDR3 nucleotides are TGTGCCAGCAGCTCTCGACAGGGGGGCGTGACACACACAGATACGCAGTATTTT. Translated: CASSSRQGGVTHTDTQYF.

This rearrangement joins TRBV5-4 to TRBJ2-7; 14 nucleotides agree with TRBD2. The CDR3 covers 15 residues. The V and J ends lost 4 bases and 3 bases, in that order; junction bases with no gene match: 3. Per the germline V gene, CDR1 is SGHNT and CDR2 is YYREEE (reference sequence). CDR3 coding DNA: TGTGCCAGCAGCACGGGACTAGCGGGAGTCTACGAGCAGTACTTC. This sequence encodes CASSTGLAGVYEQYF.

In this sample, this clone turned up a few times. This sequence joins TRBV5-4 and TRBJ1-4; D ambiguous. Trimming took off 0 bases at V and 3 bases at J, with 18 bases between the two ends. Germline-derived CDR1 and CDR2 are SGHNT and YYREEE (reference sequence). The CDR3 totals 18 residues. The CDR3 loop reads CASSLAEKLDDANEKLFF. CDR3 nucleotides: TGTGCCAGCAGCTTGGCCGAAAAGCTAGACGACGCTAATGAAAAACTGTTTTTT.

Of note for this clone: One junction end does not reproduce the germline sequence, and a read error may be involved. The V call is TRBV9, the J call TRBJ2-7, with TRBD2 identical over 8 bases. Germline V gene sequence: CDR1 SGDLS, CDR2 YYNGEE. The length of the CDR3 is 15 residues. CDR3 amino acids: CTSSVAERELREQYF. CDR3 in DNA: TGTACCAGCAGCGTAGCAGAGCGGGAGTTACGCGAGCAGTACTTC.

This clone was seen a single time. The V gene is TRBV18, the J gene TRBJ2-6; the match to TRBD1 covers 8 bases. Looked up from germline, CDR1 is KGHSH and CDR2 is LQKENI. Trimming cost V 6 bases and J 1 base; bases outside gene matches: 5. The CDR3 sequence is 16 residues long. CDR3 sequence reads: CASSPQGASGANVLTF. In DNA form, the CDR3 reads TGTGCCAGCTCGCCGCAGGGGGCGTCTGGGGCCAACGTCCTGACTTTC.

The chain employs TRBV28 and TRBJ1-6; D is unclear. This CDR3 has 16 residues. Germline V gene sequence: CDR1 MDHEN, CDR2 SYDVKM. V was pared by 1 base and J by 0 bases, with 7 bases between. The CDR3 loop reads CASSLYPSSYNSPLHF. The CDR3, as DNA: TGTGCCAGCAGTTTATACCCGAGCTCCTATAATTCACCCCTCCACTTT.

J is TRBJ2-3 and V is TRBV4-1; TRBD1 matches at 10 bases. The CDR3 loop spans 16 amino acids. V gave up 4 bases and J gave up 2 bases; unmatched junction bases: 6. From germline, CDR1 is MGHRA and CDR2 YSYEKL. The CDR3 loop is CASSPDRGRITDTQYF. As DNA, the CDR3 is TGCGCCAGCAGCCCAGACAGGGGGCGGATCACAGATACGCAGTATTTT.

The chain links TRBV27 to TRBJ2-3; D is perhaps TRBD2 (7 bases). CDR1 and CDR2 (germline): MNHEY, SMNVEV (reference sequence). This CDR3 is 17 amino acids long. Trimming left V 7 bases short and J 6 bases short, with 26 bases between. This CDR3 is CASTPSFGTEGGDTQYF. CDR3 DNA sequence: TGTGCCAGCACCCCCTCGTTCGGGACCGAGGGGGGGGATACGCAGTATTTT.

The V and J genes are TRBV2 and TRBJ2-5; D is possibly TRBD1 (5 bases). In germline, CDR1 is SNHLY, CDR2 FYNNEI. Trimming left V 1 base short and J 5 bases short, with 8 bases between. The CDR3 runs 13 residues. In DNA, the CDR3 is TGTGCCAGCAGTGAAGAAAAGGGGGAGACCCAGTACTTC. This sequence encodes CASSEEKGETQYF.

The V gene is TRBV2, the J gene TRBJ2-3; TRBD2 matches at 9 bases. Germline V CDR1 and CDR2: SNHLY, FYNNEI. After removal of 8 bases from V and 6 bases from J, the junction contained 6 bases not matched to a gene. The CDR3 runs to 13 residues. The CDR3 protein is CASGAGGPDTQYF. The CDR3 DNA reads TGTGCCAGCGGCGCGGGAGGGCCGGATACGCAGTATTTT.

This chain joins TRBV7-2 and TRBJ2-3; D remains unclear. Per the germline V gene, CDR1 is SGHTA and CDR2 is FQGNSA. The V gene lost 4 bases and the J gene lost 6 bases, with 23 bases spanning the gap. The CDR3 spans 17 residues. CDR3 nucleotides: TGTGCCAGCAGCTCCCCGGGTACTATACCATTCGGGGATACGCAGTATTTT. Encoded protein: CASSSPGTIPFGDTQYF.

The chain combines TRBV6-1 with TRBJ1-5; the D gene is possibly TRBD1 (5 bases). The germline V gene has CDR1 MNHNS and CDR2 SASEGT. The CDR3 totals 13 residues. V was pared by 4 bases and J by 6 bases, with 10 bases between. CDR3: CASSVAGLQPQHF. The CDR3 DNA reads TGTGCCAGCAGTGTTGCAGGGCTTCAGCCCCAGCATTTT.

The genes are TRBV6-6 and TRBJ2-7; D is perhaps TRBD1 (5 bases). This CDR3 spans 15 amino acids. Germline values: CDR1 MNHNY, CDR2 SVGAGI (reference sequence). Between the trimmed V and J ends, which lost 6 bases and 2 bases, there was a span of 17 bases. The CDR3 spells CASSHKSTGAYEQYF. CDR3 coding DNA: TGTGCCAGCAGCCACAAATCTACAGGTGCCTACGAGCAGTACTTC.